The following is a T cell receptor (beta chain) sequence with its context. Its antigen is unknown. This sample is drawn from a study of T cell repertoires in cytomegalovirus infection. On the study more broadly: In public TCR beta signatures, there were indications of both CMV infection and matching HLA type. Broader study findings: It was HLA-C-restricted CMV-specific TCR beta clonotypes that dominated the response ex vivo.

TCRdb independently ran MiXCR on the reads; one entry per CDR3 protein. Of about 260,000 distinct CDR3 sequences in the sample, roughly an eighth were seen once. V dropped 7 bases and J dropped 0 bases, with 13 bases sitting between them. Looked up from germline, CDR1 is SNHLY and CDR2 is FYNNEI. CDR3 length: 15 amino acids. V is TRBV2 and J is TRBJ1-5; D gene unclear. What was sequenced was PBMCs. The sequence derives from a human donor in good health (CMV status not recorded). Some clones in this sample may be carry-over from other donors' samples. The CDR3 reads CASNRRENSNQPQHF. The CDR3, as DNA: TGTGCCAGCAACCGAAGAGAAAATAGCAATCAGCCCCAGCATTTT. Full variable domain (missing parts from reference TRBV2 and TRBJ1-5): EPEVTQTPSHQVTQMGQEVILRCVPISNHLYFYWYRQILGQKVEFLVSFYNNEISEKSEIFDDQFSVERPDGSNFTLKIRSTKLEDSAMYFCASNRRENSNQPQHFGDGTRLSIL.